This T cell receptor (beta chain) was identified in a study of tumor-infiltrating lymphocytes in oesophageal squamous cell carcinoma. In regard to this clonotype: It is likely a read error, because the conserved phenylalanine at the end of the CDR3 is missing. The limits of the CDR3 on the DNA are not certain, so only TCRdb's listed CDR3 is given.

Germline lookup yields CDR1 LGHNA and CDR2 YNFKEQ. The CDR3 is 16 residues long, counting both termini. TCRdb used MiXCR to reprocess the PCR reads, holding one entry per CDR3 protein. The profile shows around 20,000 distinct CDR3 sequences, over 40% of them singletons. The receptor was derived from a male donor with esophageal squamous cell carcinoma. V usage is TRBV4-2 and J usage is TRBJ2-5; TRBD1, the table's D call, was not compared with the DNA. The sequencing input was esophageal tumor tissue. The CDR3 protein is CASSRGQGDSPLHFGN.